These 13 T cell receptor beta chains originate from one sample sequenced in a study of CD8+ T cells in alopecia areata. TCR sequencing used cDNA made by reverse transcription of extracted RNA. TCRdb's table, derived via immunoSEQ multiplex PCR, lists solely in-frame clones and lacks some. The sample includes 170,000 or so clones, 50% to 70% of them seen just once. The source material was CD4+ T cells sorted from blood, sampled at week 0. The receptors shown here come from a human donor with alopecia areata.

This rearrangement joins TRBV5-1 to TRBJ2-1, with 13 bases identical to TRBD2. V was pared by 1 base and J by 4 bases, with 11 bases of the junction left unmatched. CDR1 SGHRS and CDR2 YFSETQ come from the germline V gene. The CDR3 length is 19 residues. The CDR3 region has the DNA TGCGCCAGCAGCTTGAGGCCCTCCCTGGGACTAGCGGGATACAATGAGCAGTTCTTC. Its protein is CASSLRPSLGLAGYNEQFF. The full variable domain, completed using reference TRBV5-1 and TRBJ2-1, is KAGVTQTPRYLIKTRGQQVTLSCSPISGHRSVSWYQQTPGQGLQFLFEYFSETQRNKGNFPGRFSGRQFSNSRSEMNVSTLELGDSALYLCASSLRPSLGLAGYNEQFFGPGTRLTVL.

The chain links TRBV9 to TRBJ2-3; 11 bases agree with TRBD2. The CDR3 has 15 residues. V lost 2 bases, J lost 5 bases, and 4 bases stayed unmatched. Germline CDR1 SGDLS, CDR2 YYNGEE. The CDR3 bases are TGTGCCAGCAGCGTTAGCGGGGGGGCAGTAGATACGCAGTATTTT. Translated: CASSVSGGAVDTQYF.

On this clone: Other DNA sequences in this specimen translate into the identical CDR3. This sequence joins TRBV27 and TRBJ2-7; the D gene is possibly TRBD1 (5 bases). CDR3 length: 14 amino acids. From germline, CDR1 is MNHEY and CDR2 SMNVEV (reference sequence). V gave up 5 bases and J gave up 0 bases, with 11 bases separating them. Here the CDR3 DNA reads TGTGCCAGCAGTATACGACAGAGCTCCTACGAGCAGTACTTC. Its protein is CASSIRQSSYEQYF.

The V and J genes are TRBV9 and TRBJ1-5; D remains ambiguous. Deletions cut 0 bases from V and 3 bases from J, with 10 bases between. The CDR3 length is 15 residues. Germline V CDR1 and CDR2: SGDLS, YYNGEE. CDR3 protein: CASSVGLDINQPQHF. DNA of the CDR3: TGTGCCAGCAGCGTAGGTCTCGATATCAATCAGCCCCAGCATTTT.

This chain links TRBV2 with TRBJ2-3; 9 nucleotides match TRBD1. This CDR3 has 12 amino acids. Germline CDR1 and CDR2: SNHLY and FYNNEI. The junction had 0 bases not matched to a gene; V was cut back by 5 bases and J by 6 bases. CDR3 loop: CASSTGGDTQYF. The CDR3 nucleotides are TGTGCCAGCAGTACAGGGGGCGATACGCAGTATTTT.

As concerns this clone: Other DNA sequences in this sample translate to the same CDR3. The CDR3 here is CSVEGQGRNEQYF. The CDR3 DNA reads TGCAGCGTTGAAGGACAGGGAAGGAACGAGCAGTACTTC. The V gene is TRBV29-1, the J gene TRBJ2-7; 7 bases map to TRBD1. V trimming: 1 base; J trimming: 5 bases; junction bases outside the gene matches: 5. The CDR3 has 13 amino acids. From germline, CDR1 is SQVTM and CDR2 ANQGSEA.

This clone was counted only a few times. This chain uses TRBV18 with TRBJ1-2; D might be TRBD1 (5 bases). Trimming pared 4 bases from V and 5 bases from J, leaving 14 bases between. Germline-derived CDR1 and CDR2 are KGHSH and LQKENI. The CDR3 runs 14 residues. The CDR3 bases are TGTGCCAGCTCACTCTCGGACACTGGATATGGCTACACCTTC. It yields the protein CASSLSDTGYGYTF.

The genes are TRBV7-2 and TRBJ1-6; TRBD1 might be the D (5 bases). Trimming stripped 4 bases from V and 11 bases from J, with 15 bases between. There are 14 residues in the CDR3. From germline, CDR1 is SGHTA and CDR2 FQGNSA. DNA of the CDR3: TGTGCCAGCAGCTCAAATGGGCAGGGCACACCCCTCCACTTT. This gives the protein CASSSNGQGTPLHF.

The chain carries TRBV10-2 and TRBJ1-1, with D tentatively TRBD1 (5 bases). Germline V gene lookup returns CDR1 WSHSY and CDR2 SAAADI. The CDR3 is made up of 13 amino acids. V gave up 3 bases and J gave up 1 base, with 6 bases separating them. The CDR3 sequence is CASSEQANTEAFF. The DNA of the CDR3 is TGCGCCAGCAGTGAACAGGCGAACACTGAAGCTTTCTTT.

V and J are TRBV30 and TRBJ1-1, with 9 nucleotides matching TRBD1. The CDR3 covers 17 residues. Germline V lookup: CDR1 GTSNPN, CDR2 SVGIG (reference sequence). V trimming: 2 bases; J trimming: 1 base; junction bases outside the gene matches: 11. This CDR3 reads CAWSRGQGAVPNTEAFF. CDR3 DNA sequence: TGTGCCTGGAGTCGGGGACAGGGCGCTGTTCCGAACACTGAAGCTTTCTTT.

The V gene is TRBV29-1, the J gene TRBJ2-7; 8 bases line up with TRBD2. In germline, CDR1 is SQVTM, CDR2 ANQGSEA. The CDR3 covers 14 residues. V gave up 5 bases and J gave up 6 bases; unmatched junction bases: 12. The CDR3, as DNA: TGCAGCGTTTATTTGACTAGCGTTTTGGGCGAGCAGTACTTC. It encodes CSVYLTSVLGEQYF.

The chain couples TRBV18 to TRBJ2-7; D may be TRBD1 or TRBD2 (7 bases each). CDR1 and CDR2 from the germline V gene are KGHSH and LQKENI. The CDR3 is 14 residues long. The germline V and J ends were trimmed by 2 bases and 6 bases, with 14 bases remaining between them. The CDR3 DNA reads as TGTGCCAGCTCACCATCCCAGGGGGGGACCGAGCAGTACTTC. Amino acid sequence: CASSPSQGGTEQYF.

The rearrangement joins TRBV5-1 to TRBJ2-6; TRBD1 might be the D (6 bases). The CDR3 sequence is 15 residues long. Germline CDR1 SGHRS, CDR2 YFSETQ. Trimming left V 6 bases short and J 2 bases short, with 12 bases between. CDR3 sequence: CASTQQGTGANVLTF. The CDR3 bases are TGCGCCAGCACCCAACAGGGCACTGGGGCCAACGTCCTGACTTTC.